This T cell receptor (beta chain) is from a study of blood T cell repertoires in COVID-19. About the study: Some COVID-19 samples were acute and others convalescent; all came from the United States, Italy and Spain. The analysed material was cDNA or gDNA that came from T cells, B-cell-depleted T cells, or PBMCs.

Authors' data handling: Nucleated cell number was recorded as an estimate derived from reference gene primer amplification. Sequencing used immunoSEQ multiplex PCR; TCRdb keeps in-frame clones, though not all of them. The V and J calls and the clone size are those of that table, but D and trimming were determined from the DNA. This table holds roughly 250,000 clones, more than 70% found once. Unmatched junction bases numbered 7, after V lost 7 bases and J lost 6 bases. Germline assignment: CDR1 MNHEY and CDR2 SVGAGI. The length of the CDR3 is 14 residues. This rearrangement joins TRBV6-5 to TRBJ2-7; 12 bases agree with TRBD2. This clonotype was sampled from a woman in her forties who had recovered from COVID-19. What was sequenced was peripheral blood. CDR3 DNA sequence: TGTGCCAGCACTCAGACTAGCGGGAGCGGCGAGCAGTACTTC. Translation: CASTQTSGSGEQYF.